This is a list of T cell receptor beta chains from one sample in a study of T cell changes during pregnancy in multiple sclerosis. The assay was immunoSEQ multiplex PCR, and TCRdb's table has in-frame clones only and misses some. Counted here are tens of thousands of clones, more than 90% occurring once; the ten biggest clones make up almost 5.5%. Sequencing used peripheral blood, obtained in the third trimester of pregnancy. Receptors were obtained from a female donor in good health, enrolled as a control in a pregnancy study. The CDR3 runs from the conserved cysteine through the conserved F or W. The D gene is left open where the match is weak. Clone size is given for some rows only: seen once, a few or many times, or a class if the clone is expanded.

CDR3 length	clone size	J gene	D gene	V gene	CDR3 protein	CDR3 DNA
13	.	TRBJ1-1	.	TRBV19	CASSIWGGTEAFF	TGTGCCAGTAGTATATGGGGAGGCACTGAAGCTTTCTTT
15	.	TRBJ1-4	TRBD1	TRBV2	CASIWDSATNEKLFF	TGTGCCAGCATTTGGGACAGCGCAACTAATGAAAAACTGTTTTTT
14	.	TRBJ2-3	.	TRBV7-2	CASSLFRAPDTQYF	TGTGCCAGCAGCTTATTCAGGGCCCCCGATACGCAGTATTTT
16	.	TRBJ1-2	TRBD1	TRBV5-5	CASSTSTGTVDGGYTF	TGTGCCAGCAGCACCTCTACCGGGACAGTCGACGGTGGCTACACCTTC
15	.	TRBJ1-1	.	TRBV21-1	CASRNRAKGGSKAFF	TGTGCCAGCAGAAACAGGGCCAAGGGGGGGTCGAAGGCTTTCTTT
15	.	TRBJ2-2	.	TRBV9	CASSAKPGNTGELFF	TGTGCCAGCAGCGCCAAGCCAGGGAACACCGGGGAGCTGTTTTTT
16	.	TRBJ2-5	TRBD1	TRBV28	CASSLDRRDRGETQYF	TGTGCCAGCAGCCTAGACCGCCGGGACAGGGGCGAGACCCAGTACTTC
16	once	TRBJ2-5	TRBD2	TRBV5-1	CASSTGLIAGRETQYF	TGCGCCAGCAGCACGGGCCTCATAGCGGGAAGGGAGACCCAGTACTTC
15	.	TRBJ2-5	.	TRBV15	CATSRANTGKETQYF	TGTGCCACCAGCAGAGCCAACACAGGGAAAGAGACCCAGTACTTC
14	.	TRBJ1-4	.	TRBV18	CASSPQQGSAKLFF	TGTGCCAGCTCACCCCAACAGGGTTCAGCAAAACTGTTTTTT
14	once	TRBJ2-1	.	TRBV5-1	CASSFRQGGNEQFF	TGCGCCAGCAGCTTTAGGCAGGGGGGCAATGAGCAGTTCTTC
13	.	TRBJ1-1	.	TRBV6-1	CASTDTGNTEAFF	TGTGCCAGCACAGACACCGGGAACACTGAAGCTTTCTTT
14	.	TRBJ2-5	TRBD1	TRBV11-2	CASSLRGPQETQYF	TGTGCCAGCAGCTTGAGGGGGCCCCAAGAGACCCAGTACTTC
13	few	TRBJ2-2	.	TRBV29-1	CSVGSGRTGELFF	TGCAGCGTAGGCTCAGGGCGCACCGGGGAGCTGTTTTTT
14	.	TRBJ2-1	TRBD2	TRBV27	CASRREGRYNEQFF	TGTGCCAGCAGGCGGGAGGGCCGCTACAATGAGCAGTTCTTC
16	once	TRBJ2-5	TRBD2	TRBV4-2	CASSPSWGTKEETQYF	TGTGCCAGCAGCCCGTCCTGGGGGACTAAGGAAGAGACCCAGTACTTC
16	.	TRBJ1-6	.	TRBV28	CASSPREAFNNSPLHF	TGTGCCAGCAGCCCCCGGGAGGCGTTTAATAATTCACCCCTCCACTTT
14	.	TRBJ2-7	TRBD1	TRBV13	CASSPNRGPYEQYF	TGTGCCAGCAGCCCTAACAGGGGACCCTACGAGCAGTACTTC
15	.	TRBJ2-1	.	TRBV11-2	CASSLVRRAYNEQFF	TGTGCCAGCAGCTTAGTGCGGCGGGCCTACAATGAGCAGTTCTTC
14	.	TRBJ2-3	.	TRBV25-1	CASSEWTGTDTQYF	TGTGCCAGCAGTGAATGGACCGGGACTGATACGCAGTATTTT
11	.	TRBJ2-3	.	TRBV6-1	CASSEPGTQYF	TGTGCCAGCAGTGAACCCGGTACGCAGTATTTT
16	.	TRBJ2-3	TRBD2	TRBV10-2	CASSQIAGPPTDTQYF	TGCGCCAGCAGCCAGATAGCGGGACCCCCCACAGATACGCAGTATTTT